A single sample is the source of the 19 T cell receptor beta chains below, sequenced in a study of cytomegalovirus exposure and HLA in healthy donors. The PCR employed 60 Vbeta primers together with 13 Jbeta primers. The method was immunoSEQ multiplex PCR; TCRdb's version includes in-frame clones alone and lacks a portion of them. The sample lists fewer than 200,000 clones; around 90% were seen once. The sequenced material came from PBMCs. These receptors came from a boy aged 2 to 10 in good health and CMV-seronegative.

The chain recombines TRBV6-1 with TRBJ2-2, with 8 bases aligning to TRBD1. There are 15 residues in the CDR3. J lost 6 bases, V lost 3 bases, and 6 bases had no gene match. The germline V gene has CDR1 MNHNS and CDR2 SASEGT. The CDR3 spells CASSDRQGYPGELFF. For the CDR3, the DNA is TGTGCCAGCAGTGACCGACAGGGGTACCCCGGGGAGCTGTTTTTT.

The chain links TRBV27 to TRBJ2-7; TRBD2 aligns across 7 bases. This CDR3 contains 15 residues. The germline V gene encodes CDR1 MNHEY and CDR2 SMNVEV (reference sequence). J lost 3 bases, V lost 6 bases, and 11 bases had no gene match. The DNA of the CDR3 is TGTGCCAGCAGGGGGCTAGCGGCGAACGACTACGAGCAGTACTTC. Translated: CASRGLAANDYEQYF.

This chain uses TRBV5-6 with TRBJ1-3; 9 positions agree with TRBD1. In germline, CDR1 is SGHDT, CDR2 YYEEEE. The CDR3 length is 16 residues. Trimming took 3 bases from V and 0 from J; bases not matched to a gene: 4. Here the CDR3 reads CASSYEDRGSGNTIYF. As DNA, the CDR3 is TGTGCCAGCAGCTATGAGGACAGGGGCTCTGGAAACACCATATATTTT.

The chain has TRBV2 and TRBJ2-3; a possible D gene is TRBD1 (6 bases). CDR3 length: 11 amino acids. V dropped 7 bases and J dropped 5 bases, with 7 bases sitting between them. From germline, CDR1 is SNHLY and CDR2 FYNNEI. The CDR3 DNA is TGTGCCAGCACCAGGGGAGATACGCAGTATTTT. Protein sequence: CASTRGDTQYF.

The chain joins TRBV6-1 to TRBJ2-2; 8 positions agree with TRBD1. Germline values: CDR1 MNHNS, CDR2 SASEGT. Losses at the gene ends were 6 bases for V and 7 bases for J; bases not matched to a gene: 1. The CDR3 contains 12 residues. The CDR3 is CASRTGVGELFF. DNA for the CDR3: TGTGCCAGCAGGACAGGGGTCGGGGAGCTGTTTTTT.

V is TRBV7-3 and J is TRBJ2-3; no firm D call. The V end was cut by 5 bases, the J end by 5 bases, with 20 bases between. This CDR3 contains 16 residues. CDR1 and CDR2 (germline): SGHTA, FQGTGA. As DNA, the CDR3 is TGTGCCAGCAGCCCTTATTTACGAAAGCCCCAAGATACGCAGTATTTT. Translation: CASSPYLRKPQDTQYF.

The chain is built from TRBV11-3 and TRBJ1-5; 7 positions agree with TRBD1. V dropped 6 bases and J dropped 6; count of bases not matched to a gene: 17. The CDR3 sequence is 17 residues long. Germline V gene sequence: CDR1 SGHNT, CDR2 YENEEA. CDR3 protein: CASRKKYRGRSVQPQHF. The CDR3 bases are TGTGCCAGCAGAAAGAAGTACAGGGGTCGATCGGTTCAGCCCCAGCATTTT.

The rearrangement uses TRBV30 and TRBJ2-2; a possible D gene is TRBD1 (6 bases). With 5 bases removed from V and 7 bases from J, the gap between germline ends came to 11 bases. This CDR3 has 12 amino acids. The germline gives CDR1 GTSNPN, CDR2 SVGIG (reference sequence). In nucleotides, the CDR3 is TGTGCCTGGGTTAGGGGGATCGGGGAGCTGTTTTTT. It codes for CAWVRGIGELFF.

CDR3 DNA sequence: TGCGCCAGCAGCTTGGCCGGGGGACCAGTGAATGAAAAACTGTTTTTT. Its translation is CASSLAGGPVNEKLFF. V gene TRBV5-1 combines with J gene TRBJ1-4; perhaps TRBD1 as D (5 bases). The CDR3 totals 16 residues. V was clipped by 0 bases and J by 5 bases, with 14 bases between them. From germline, CDR1 is SGHRS and CDR2 YFSETQ. Full variable domain (missing parts from reference TRBV5-1 and TRBJ1-4): KAGVTQTPRYLIKTRGQQVTLSCSPISGHRSVSWYQQTPGQGLQFLFEYFSETQRNKGNFPGRFSGRQFSNSRSEMNVSTLELGDSALYLCASSLAGGPVNEKLFFGSGTQLSVL.

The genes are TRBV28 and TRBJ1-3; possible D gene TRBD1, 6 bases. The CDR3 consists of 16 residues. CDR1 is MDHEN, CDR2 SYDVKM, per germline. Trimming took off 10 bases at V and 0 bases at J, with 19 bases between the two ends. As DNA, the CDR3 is TGTGCCACCCTGGGGGCCAGCCGACACTCTGGAAACACCATATATTTT. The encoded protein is CATLGASRHSGNTIYF.

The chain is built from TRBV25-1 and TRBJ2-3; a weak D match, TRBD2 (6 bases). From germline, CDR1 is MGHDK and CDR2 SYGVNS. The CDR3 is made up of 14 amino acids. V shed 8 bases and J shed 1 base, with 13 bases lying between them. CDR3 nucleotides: TGTGCCAGCGGATTATCGGGGGGCACAGATACGCAGTATTTT. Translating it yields CASGLSGGTDTQYF.

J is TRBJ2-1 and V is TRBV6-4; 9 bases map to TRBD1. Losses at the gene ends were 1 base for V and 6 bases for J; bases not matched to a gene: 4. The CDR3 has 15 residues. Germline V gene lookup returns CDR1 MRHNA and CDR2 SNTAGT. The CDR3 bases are TGTGCCAGCAGTGACTGGGACAGGGACCGCAATGAGCAGTTCTTC. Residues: CASSDWDRDRNEQFF.

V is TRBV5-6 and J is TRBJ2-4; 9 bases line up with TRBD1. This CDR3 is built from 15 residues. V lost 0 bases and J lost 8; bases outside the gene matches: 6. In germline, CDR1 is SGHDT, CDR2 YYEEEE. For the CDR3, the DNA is TGTGCCAGCAGCTTGGGGGACAGGGTTAGTGACATTCAGTACTTC. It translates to CASSLGDRVSDIQYF.

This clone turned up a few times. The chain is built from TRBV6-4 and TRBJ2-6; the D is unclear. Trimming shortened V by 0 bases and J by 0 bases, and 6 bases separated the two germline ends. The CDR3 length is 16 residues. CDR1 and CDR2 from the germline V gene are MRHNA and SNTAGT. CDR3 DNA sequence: TGTGCCAGCAGTGACTCTCCCGTCTCTGGGGCCAACGTCCTGACTTTC. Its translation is CASSDSPVSGANVLTF.

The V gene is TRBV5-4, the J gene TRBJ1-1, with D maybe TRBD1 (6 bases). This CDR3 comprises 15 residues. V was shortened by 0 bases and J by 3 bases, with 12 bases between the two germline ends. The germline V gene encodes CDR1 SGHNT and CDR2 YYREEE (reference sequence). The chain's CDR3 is CASSLEGGLDTEAFF. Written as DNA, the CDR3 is TGTGCCAGCAGCTTGGAGGGGGGGCTGGACACTGAAGCTTTCTTT.

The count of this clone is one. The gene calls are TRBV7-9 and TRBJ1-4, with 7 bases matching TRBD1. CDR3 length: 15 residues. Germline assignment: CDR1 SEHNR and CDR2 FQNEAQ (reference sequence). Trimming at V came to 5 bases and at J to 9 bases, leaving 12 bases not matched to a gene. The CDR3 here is CASSGRGQNRKKLFF. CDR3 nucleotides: TGTGCCAGCAGCGGAAGGGGACAGAATAGGAAAAAACTGTTTTTT.

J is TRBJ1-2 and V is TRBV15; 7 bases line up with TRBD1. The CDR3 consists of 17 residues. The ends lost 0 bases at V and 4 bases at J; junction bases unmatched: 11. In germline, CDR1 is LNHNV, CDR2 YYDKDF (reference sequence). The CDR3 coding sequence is TGTGCCACCAGCAGAGATAGTCGACAGGGAATAGTCTATGGCTACACCTTC. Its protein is CATSRDSRQGIVYGYTF.

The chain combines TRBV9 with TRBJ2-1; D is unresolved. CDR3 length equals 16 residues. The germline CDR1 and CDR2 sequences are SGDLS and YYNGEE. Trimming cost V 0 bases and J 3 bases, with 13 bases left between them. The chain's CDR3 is CASSVDGRIFYNEQFF. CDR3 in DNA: TGTGCCAGCAGCGTAGATGGTAGAATCTTCTACAATGAGCAGTTCTTC.

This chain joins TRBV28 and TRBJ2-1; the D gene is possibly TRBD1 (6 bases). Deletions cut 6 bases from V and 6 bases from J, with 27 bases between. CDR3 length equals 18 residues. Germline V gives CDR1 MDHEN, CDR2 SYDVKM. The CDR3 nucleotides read TGTGCCAGCAGCTGGCCGCCCTTCGACAGGTCCGTGCGCAATGAGCAGTTCTTC. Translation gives CASSWPPFDRSVRNEQFF.